The sequence of this T cell receptor beta chain was determined in a study of T cell changes during pregnancy in multiple sclerosis (dated by TCRdb to 2018 to 2020). Background for the entire study: In women with multiple sclerosis, the researchers looked at how the T cell repertoire shifted as pregnancy progressed.

Library generation was performed with the immunoSEQ multiplex PCR assay. Held by TCRdb, this immuneACCESS table contains in-frame sequences only and omits some clones. Under half of the omission traces to an unresolved V gene where checked; the cause of the rest is unknown. The sample data list 50,000 to 70,000 clones, and approximately 92% of these were observed just once. The ten largest clonotypes hold roughly 1.4% of the sample. As regards this clone: Its antigen is currently not known. No base-level quality is on record; no much larger clone is a single base apart.

For CDR1 and CDR2, the germline V gene lists MNHEY and SVGAGI. There are 14 amino acids in the CDR3, from cysteine to phenylalanine inclusive. The read is trimmed to its CDR3 DNA, 42 bases read in frame from base 1. The germline ends are 12 bases apart after V is trimmed by 2 bases and J by 4 bases. This specimen consisted of peripheral blood, obtained in the second trimester of pregnancy. Recombination connected TRBV6-5 to TRBJ2-7; the best D guess is TRBD1, with 6 bases matching. This receptor was taken from a female donor with multiple sclerosis, enrolled in a pregnancy study. CDR3 protein: CASSYVQGSYEQYF. In nucleotide form, the sequence is TGTGCCAGCAGTTACGTACAGGGTTCGTACGAGCAGTACTTC.